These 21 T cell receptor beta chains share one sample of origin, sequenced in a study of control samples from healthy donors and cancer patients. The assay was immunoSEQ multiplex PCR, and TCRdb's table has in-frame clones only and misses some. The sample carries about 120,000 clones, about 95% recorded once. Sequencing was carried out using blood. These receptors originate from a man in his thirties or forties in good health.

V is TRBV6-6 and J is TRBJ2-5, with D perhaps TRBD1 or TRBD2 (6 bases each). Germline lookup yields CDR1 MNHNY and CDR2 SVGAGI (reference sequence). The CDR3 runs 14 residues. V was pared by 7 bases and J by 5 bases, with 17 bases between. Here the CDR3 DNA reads TGTGCCAGCATCCAGGGGCTCCGGGGGGAGACCCAGTACTTC. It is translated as CASIQGLRGETQYF.

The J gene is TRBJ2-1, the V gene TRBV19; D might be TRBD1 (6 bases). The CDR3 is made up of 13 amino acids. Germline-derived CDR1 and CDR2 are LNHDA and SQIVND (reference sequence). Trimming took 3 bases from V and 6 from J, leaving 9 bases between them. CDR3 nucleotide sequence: TGTGCCAGTAGTATTGGGACACTCAATGAGCAGTTCTTC. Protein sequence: CASSIGTLNEQFF.

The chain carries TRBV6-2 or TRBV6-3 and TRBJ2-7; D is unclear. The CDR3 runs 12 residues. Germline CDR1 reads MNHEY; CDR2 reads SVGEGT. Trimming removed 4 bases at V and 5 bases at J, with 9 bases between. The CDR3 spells CASSFGSDEQYF. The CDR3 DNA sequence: TGTGCCAGCAGTTTTGGTTCCGACGAGCAGTACTTC.

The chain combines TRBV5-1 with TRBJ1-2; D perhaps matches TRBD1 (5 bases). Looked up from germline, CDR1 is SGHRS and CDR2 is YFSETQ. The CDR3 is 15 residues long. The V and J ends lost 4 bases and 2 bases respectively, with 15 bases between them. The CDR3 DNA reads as TGCGCCAGCAGCCACCGGGACGGGATCAACTATGGCTACACCTTC. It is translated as CASSHRDGINYGYTF.

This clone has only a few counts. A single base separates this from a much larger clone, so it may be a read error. The CDR3 sequence is CASSLARGGFSVYGYTF. The CDR3 nucleotides are TGTGCCAGCAGCTTGGCTCGGGGGGGTTTTTCGGTCTATGGCTACACCTTC. This chain connects TRBV5-6 to TRBJ1-2; D possibly corresponds to TRBD1 (5 bases). The germline V gene has CDR1 SGHDT and CDR2 YYEEEE. Trimming shortened V by 0 bases and J by 4 bases, and 19 bases separated the two germline ends. This CDR3 comprises 17 residues.

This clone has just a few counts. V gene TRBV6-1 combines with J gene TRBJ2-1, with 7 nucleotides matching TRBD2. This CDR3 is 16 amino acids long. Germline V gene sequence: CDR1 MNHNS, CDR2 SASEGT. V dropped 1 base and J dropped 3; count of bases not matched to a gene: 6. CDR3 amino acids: CASSEEVAGYYNEQFF. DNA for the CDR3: TGTGCCAGCAGTGAAGAGGTAGCGGGTTACTACAATGAGCAGTTCTTC.

In nucleotides, the CDR3 is TGTGCCAGCACGCTGGGTCCTAGAAACTATGGCTACACCTTC. It yields the protein CASTLGPRNYGYTF. The rearrangement links TRBV5-8 to TRBJ1-2; D is undetermined. Trimming took 6 bases from V and 2 from J, leaving 14 bases between them. This CDR3 is 14 amino acids long. Germline V gene lookup returns CDR1 SGHTS and CDR2 YDEGEE.

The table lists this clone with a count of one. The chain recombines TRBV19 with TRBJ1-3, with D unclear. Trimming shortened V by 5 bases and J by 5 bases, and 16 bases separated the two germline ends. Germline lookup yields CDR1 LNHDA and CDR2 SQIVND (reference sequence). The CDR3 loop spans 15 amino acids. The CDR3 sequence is CASSAWVSPRNTIYF. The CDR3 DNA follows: TGTGCCAGTAGTGCTTGGGTTTCACCCCGAAACACCATATATTTT.

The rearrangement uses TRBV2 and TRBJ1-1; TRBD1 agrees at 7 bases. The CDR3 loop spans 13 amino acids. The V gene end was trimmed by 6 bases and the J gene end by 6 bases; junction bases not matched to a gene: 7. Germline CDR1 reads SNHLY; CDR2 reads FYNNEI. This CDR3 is CASRSIGGPEAFF. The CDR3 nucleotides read TGTGCCAGCAGGTCCATAGGGGGCCCTGAAGCTTTCTTT.

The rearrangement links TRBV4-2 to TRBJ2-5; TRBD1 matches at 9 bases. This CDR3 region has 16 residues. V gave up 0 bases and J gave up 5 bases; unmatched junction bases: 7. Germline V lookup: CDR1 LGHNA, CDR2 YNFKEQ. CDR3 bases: TGTGCCAGCAGCCAAGATCGGGGACAGGGAGGGGAGACCCAGTACTTC. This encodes CASSQDRGQGGETQYF.

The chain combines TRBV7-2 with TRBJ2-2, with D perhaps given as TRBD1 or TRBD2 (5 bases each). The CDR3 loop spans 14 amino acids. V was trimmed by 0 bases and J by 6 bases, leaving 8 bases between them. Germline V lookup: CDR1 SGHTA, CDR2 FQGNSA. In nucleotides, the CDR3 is TGTGCCAGCAGCTTAGCGCGAGGGGCCGGGGAGCTGTTTTTT. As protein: CASSLARGAGELFF.

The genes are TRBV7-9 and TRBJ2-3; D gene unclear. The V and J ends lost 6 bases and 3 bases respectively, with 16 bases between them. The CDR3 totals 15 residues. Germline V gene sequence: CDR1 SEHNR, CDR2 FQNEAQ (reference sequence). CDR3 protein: CASSLKGLGTDTQYF. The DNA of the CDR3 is TGTGCCAGCAGTTTGAAAGGGTTGGGAACAGATACGCAGTATTTT.

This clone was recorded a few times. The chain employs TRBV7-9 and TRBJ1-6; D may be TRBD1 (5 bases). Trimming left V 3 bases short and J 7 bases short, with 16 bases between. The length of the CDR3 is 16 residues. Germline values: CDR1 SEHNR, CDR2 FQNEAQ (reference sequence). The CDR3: CASSFVEAGQNSPLHF. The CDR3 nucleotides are TGTGCCAGCAGCTTCGTGGAGGCAGGGCAGAATTCACCCCTCCACTTT.

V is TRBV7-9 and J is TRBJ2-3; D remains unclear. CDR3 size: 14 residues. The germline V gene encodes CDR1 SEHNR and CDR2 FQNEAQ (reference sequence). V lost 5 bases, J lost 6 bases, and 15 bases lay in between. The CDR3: CASSQLGLGDTQYF. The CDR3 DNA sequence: TGTGCCAGCAGCCAACTCGGATTAGGCGATACGCAGTATTTT.

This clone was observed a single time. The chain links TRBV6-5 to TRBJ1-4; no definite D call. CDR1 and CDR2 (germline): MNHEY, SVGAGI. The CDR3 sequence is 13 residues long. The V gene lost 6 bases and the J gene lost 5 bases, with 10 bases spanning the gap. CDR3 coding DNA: TGTGCCAGCAGGGATGGACCCAATGAAAAACTGTTTTTT. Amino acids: CASRDGPNEKLFF.

CDR3 loop: CASSPGQAYNEQFF. In DNA, the CDR3 is TGTGCCAGCAGTCCCGGACAGGCCTACAATGAGCAGTTCTTC. The V gene is TRBV27, the J gene TRBJ2-1; 7 positions match TRBD1. CDR3 length: 14 amino acids. V trimming: 5 bases; J trimming: 2 bases; junction bases outside the gene matches: 3. Germline lookup yields CDR1 MNHEY and CDR2 SMNVEV (reference sequence).

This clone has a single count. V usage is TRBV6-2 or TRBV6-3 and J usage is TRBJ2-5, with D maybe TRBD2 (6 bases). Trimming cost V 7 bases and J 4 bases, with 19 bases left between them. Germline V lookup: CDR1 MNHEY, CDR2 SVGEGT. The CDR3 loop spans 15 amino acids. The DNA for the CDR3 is TGTGCCAGCACCCCGGAGGTGGTCGGGGGAGAGACCCAGTACTTC. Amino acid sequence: CASTPEVVGGETQYF.

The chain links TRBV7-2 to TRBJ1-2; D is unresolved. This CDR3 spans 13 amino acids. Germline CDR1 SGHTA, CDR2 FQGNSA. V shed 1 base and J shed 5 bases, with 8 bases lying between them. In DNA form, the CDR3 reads TGTGCCAGCAGCTTAGAGAGCGTTTATGGCTACACCTTC. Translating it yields CASSLESVYGYTF.

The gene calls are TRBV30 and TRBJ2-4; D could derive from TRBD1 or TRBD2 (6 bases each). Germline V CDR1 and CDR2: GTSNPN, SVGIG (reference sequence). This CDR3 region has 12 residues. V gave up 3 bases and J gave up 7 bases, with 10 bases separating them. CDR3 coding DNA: TGTGCCTGGAGCGTCGGGGGCAACATTCAGTACTTC. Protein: CAWSVGGNIQYF.

The DNA of the CDR3 is TGTGCCAGCAGTCCGGACGGCTACGAGCAGTACTTC. It translates to CASSPDGYEQYF. This chain links TRBV6-5 with TRBJ2-7; D gene ambiguous. This CDR3 has 12 amino acids. CDR1 MNHEY and CDR2 SVGAGI come from the germline V gene. The V end lost 5 bases, the J end lost 3 bases, and 8 bases lay between the germline ends.

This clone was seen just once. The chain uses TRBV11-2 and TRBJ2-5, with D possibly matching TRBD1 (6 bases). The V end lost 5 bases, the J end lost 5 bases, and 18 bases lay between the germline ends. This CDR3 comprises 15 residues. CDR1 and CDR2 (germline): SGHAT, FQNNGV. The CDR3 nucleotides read TGTGCCAGCAGCCTCGGGTCAGGGGTTGGGGAGACCCAGTACTTC. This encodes CASSLGSGVGETQYF.